This record covers a single TCR beta chain. Antigen unknown. The junction departs from germline at one end; a sequencing error may be responsible. The sample originates from a study of tumor-infiltrating lymphocytes in primary liver carcinoma. Study summary: Spanning 4.2 to 10 cm, the tumors were T1-T3 N0M0.

Investigators took RNA and DNA out together from 20-30 mg of unsorted bulk tissue. Surgical resection was the treatment these patients received for primary liver carcinoma. This CDR3 has 16 residues. Germline V CDR1 and CDR2: SGHAT, FQNNGV. TCR beta cDNA was prepared out of about 510 ng total RNA by means of a constant-region primer. For TCR beta, libraries were produced by three nested multiplex PCR rounds using slightly modified ARM-PCR. TRBV1-TRBV30 forward primers and a C-beta reverse primer were used in the first two PCR rounds, which each ran for approximately 11 cycles. TCRdb re-called the multiplex PCR reads through MiXCR, storing one row per CDR3 protein. The table includes some 120,000 distinct CDR3 sequences, roughly 69% detected once. Study-level findings and limits: Only about 8-24% of top clones were detected in each of the five tumor regions.

The TCR was taken from a woman aged 55 to 70 with primary liver carcinoma and hepatitis B virus infection. Material: liver tumor tissue from sampling region 1. Specified subset: tumor region T1, superior pole. This chain uses TRBV11-2 with TRBJ1-3, with 7 bases lining up with TRBD1. This CDR3 is CTSSNDRATPENTIYF. CDR3 DNA: TGTACCAGCAGCAACGACAGGGCAACCCCTGAAAACACCATATATTTT.